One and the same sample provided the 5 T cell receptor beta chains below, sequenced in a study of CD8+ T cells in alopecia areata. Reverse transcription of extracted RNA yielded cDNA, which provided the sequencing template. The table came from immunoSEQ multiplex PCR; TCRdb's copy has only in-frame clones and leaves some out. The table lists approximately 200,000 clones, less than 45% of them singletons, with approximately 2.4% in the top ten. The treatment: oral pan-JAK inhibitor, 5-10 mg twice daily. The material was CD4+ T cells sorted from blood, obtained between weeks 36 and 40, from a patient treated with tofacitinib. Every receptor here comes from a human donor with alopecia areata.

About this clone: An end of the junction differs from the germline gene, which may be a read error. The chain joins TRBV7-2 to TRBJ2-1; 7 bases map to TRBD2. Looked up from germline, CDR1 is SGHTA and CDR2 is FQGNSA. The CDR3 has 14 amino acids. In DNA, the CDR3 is TGCGCCAGCAGCTACGGGAGGATAGACAATGAGCAGTTCTTC. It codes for CASSYGRIDNEQFF.

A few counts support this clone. CDR3 bases: TGCGCCAGCAGCCCCCCACTAGCGGTAAAAACTAACAATGAGCAGTTCTTC. Encoded protein: CASSPPLAVKTNNEQFF. The genes are TRBV4-1 and TRBJ2-1; TRBD2 matches 8 bases. This CDR3 region has 17 residues. V trimming: 4 bases; J trimming: 5 bases; junction bases outside the gene matches: 13. The germline CDR1 and CDR2 sequences are MGHRA and YSYEKL.

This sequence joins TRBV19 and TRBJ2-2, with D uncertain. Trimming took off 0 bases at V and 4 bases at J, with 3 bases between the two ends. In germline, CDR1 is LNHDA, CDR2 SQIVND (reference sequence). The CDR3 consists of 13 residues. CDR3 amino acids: CASSIDPTGELFF. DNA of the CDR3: TGTGCCAGTAGTATAGATCCCACCGGGGAGCTGTTTTTT.

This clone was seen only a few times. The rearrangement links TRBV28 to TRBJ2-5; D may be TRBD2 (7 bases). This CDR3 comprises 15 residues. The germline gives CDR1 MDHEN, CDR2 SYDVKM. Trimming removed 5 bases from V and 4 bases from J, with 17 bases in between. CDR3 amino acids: CASSPSGLGGETQYF. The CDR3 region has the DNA TGTGCCAGCAGTCCGTCCGGACTAGGGGGAGAGACCCAGTACTTC.

CDR3 nucleotide sequence: TGTGCCAGCAGTGAATCTGTGGGGGGCCCCTCCTCCTACGAGCAGTACTTC. Translation gives CASSESVGGPSSYEQYF. The chain recombines TRBV25-1 with TRBJ2-7; tentatively, D is TRBD1 or TRBD2 (6 bases each). V was shortened by 1 base and J by 0 bases, with 16 bases between the two germline ends. CDR1 MGHDK and CDR2 SYGVNS come from the germline V gene. The CDR3 has 17 residues.